Detailed here is one TCR beta chain. The data were taken from a study of TIL therapy for anti-PD-1-resistant metastatic lung cancer. Germline V gene lookup returns CDR1 DFQATT and CDR2 SNEGSKA (reference sequence). V lost 3 bases to trimming and J lost 3 bases, with 20 bases between them. The CDR3 consists of 16 residues. Time point defined: pre-treatment sample, taken before nivolumab and TIL therapy. Most excised metastases sampled were pleural nodules or supraclavicular lymph nodes. Enrollment ran from October 2017 to early 2020. This was the immunoSEQ v3 assay. Survey-level samples got about 2 million read pairs; deep-level samples got about 4.5-6.5 million. Generated by immunoSEQ multiplex PCR, the TCRdb table keeps only in-frame clones and is missing some. The data hold 10,000 to 15,000 clones, with roughly 50% observed a single time.

V is TRBV20-1 and J is TRBJ1-1, with D tentatively TRBD1 (6 bases). The sequence came from a person between 30 and 79 years old with non-small cell lung cancer. Here the sequenced sample was tumor tissue, taken at baseline. CDR3 coding DNA: TGCAGTGCTAGTGGGGGGGCGCTTGTCTCCGACACTGAAGCTTTCTTT. This codes for CSASGGALVSDTEAFF.